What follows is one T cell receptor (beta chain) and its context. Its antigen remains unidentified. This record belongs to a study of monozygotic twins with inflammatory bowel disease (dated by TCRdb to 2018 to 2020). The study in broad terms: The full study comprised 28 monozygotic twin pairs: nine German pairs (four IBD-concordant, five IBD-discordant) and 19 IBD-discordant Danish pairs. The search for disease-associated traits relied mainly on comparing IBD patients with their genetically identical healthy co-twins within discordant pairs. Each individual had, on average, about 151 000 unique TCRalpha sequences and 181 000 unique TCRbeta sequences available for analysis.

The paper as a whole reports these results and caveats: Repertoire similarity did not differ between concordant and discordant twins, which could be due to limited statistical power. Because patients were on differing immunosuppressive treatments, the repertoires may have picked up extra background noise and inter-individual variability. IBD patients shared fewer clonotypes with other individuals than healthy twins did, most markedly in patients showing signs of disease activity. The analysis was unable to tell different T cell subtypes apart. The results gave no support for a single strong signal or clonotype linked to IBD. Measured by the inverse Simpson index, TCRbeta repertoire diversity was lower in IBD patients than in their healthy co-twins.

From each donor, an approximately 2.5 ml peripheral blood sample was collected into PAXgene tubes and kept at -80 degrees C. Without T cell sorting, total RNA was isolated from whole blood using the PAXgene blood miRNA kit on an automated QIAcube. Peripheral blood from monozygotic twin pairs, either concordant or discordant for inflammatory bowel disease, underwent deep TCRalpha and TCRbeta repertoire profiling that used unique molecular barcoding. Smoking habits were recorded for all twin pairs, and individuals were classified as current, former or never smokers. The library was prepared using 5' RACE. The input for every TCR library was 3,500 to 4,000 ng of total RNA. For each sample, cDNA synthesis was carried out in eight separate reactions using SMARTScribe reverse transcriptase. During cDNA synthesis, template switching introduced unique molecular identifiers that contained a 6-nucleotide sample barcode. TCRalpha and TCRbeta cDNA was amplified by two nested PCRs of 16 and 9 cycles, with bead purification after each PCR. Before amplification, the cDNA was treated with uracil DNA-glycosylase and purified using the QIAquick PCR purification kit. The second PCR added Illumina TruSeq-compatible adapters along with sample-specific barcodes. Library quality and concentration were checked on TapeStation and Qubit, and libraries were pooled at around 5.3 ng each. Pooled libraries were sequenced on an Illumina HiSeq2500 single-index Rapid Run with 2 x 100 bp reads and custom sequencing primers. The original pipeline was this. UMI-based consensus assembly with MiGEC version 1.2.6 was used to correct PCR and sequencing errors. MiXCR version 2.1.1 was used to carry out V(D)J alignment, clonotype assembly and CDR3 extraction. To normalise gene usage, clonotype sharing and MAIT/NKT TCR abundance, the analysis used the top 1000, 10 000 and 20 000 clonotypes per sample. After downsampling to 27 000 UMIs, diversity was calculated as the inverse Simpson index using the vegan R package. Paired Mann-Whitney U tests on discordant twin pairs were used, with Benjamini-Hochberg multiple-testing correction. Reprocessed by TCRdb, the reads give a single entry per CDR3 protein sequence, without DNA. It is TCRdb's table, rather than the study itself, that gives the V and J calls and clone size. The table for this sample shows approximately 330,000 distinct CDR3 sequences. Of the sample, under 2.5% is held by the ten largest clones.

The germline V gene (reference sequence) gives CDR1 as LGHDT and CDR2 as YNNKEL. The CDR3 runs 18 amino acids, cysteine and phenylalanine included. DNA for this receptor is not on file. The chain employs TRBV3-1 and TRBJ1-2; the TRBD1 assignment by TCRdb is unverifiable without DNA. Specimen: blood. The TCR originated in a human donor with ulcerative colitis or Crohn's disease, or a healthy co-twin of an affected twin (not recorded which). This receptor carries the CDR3 CASSQDLDRGTMGYGYTF.